The 22 T cell receptor beta chains in this list originate from one sample, sequenced in a study of metastatic and nonmetastatic thyroid tumors. With MiXCR, TCRdb called clones anew from the PCR reads. Of about 32,000 clones listed, just under 25% are singletons. Thyroid surgery was preceded by no treatment in any patient. Sequenced: blood. The receptors stem from a female donor with papillary thyroid cancer or a benign thyroid nodule (not recorded which). Some clones in this sample may be carry-over from other donors' samples.

By sample share, this clone is medium-sized. The chain uses TRBV28 and TRBJ2-7; TRBD1 matches 8 bases. The CDR3 is 17 residues long. CDR1 is MDHEN and CDR2 is SYDVKM in the germline V gene. With V trimmed by 7 bases and J by 5 bases, 19 bases remained unmatched. The CDR3 here is CASTRSPDRGSRNEQYF. CDR3 bases: TGTGCCAGCACCAGGTCCCCAGACAGGGGATCAAGGAACGAGCAGTACTTC.

This clone turned up a few times. The rearrangement uses TRBV6-1 and TRBJ2-7; tentative D call: TRBD2 (6 bases). This CDR3 is built from 15 residues. Trimming pared 2 bases from V and 0 bases from J, leaving 11 bases between. The germline gives CDR1 MNHNS, CDR2 SASEGT. CDR3 sequence: CASSEMSGSSYEQYF. The CDR3 nucleotides are TGTGCCAGCAGTGAAATGTCCGGGAGCTCCTACGAGCAGTACTTC.

The chain links TRBV11-2 to TRBJ2-2; D unclear. The germline V and J ends were trimmed by 4 bases and 9 bases, with 21 bases remaining between them. There are 16 residues in the CDR3. CDR1 SGHAT and CDR2 FQNNGV come from the germline V gene. The CDR3 region has the DNA TGTGCCAGCAGCTACTCCCTGGTAGTGGGAACCTGGGAGCTGTTTTTT. Its protein is CASSYSLVVGTWELFF. Supplemented by reference TRBV11-2 and TRBJ2-2, the full variable domain reads EAGVAQSPRYKIIEKRQSVAFWCNPISGHATLYWYQQILGQGPKLLIQFQNNGVVDDSQLPKDRFSAERLKGVDSTLKIQPAKLEDSAVYLCASSYSLVVGTWELFFGEGSRLTVL.

The chain combines TRBV30 with TRBJ2-6; 9 bases agree with TRBD2. The V gene end was trimmed by 3 bases and the J gene end by 4 bases; junction bases not matched to a gene: 10. Germline CDR1 and CDR2: GTSNPN and SVGIG (reference sequence). The CDR3 has 17 residues. CDR3 sequence (DNA): TGTGCCTGGAGGGTAGCGGGAGCGAGATCCGGGGCCAACGTCCTGACTTTC. This sequence encodes CAWRVAGARSGANVLTF.

This clone was seen at least ten times. The chain has TRBV4-3 and TRBJ2-1, with D possibly TRBD2 on 6 matching bases. The CDR3 runs 14 residues. CDR1 and CDR2 from the germline V gene are LGHNA and YSLEER. The V gene lost 2 bases and the J gene lost 6 bases, with 11 bases spanning the gap. The chain's CDR3 is CASSQYTSSNEQFF. Here the CDR3 DNA reads TGCGCCAGCAGCCAATATACTAGCAGCAATGAGCAGTTCTTC.

This clone occurred many times. This rearrangement joins TRBV5-1 to TRBJ2-3; D is unresolved. Germline lookup yields CDR1 SGHRS and CDR2 YFSETQ. This CDR3 has 11 amino acids. The V and J ends lost 5 bases and 2 bases respectively, with 3 bases between them. CDR3 sequence reads: CASRDTDTQYF. For the CDR3, the DNA is TGCGCCAGCAGAGACACAGATACGCAGTATTTT. Together with reference TRBV5-1 and TRBJ2-3, the CDR3 gives the full variable domain: KAGVTQTPRYLIKTRGQQVTLSCSPISGHRSVSWYQQTPGQGLQFLFEYFSETQRNKGNFPGRFSGRQFSNSRSEMNVSTLELGDSALYLCASRDTDTQYFGPGTRLTVL.

The V call is TRBV20-1, the J call TRBJ2-7; TRBD2 matches 13 bases. Germline assignment: CDR1 DFQATT and CDR2 SNEGSKA (reference sequence). V shed 6 bases and J 7 bases; nucleotides not matched to a gene: 9. This CDR3 is built from 14 residues. The CDR3 sequence is CSAELAGGPGEQYF. The CDR3 DNA follows: TGCAGTGCAGAACTAGCGGGAGGGCCAGGGGAGCAGTACTTC.

The table lists this clone with many counts. V is TRBV18 and J is TRBJ1-6, with D perhaps TRBD1 (6 bases). The germline V gene has CDR1 KGHSH and CDR2 LQKENI. Trimming left V 3 bases short and J 5 bases short, with 11 bases between. The CDR3 sequence is 15 residues long. The CDR3 region is CASSPRDTDNSPLHF. CDR3 nucleotides: TGTGCCAGCTCACCCCGGGACACTGATAATTCACCCCTCCACTTT.

Many counts were recorded for this clone. V gene TRBV3-1 combines with J gene TRBJ1-4; D possibly corresponds to TRBD1 (5 bases). V lost 8 bases, J lost 8 bases, and 18 bases lay in between. Germline-derived CDR1 and CDR2 are LGHDT and YNNKEL (reference sequence). The CDR3 covers 14 residues. The CDR3 here is CASGRGVTAEKLFF. As DNA, the CDR3 is TGTGCCAGCGGCCGGGGGGTTACGGCCGAAAAACTGTTTTTT.

This clone was counted ten times or more. The V call is TRBV19, the J call TRBJ2-2; D possibly corresponds to TRBD2 (5 bases). Trimming cost V 9 bases and J 2 bases, with 19 bases left between them. In germline, CDR1 is LNHDA, CDR2 SQIVND (reference sequence). The CDR3 totals 16 residues. CDR3 nucleotide sequence: TGTGCCAGCCAAGACTGGGAACTAGGAAACACCGGGGAGCTGTTTTTT. Its translation: CASQDWELGNTGELFF.

This clone has at least ten counts. Since a much larger clone is just one base distant, this may be a read error. Other nucleotide sequences in the sample specify the same CDR3. V gene TRBV28 combines with J gene TRBJ1-5; D unclear. The CDR3 contains 17 residues. Germline lookup yields CDR1 MDHEN and CDR2 SYDVKM. The CDR3 loop is CASSLIPQRASNQPQHF. The CDR3 DNA sequence: TGCGCCAGCAGTTTAATCCCACAGAGGGCCAGCAATCAGCCCCAGCATTTT.

The rearrangement joins TRBV9 to TRBJ1-2, with 10 bases identical to TRBD1. The CDR3 extends over 17 amino acids. Trimming took 0 bases from V and 1 from J; bases not matched to a gene: 6. From germline, CDR1 is SGDLS and CDR2 YYNGEE. The CDR3 DNA sequence: TGTGCCAGCAGCGTAGCCAGGACAGGGGGGATTAACTATGGCTACACCTTC. It is translated as CASSVARTGGINYGYTF.

The chain is built from TRBV14 and TRBJ2-1; TRBD2 agrees at 9 bases. Trimming took 6 bases from V and 6 from J; bases not matched to a gene: 6. The CDR3 spans 14 residues. Germline CDR1 reads SGHDN; CDR2 reads FVKESK. CDR3 amino acids: CASSRSGRFNEQFF. The CDR3, as DNA: TGTGCCAGCAGTCGAAGCGGGAGGTTCAATGAGCAGTTCTTC.

This clone came up many times. The chain recombines TRBV30 with TRBJ2-3; 7 bases line up with TRBD2. Germline loops: CDR1 GTSNPN, CDR2 SVGIG (reference sequence). Unmatched junction bases numbered 6, after V lost 0 bases and J lost 6 bases. The CDR3 spans 14 residues. The CDR3 DNA reads as TGTGCCTGGAGTGTACCCCAGCGGGACGATACGCAGTATTTT. Translation: CAWSVPQRDDTQYF.

The gene calls are TRBV20-1 and TRBJ2-7; 7 bases map to TRBD1. V was clipped by 3 bases and J by 5 bases; unmatched bases: 13. CDR1 and CDR2 (germline): DFQATT, SNEGSKA (reference sequence). The CDR3 contains 15 residues. This chain's CDR3 is CSARTGSPRSNEQYF. As DNA, the CDR3 is TGCAGTGCTAGGACAGGGTCCCCCCGCTCGAACGAGCAGTACTTC.

This clone is medium-sized by share. DNA for the CDR3: TGTGCCAGCAGCGAACTAGCGGGGGCACGGGAGCTGTTTTTT. This gives the protein CASSELAGARELFF. V and J are TRBV6-1 and TRBJ2-2; 11 bases line up with TRBD2. Trimming removed 6 bases from V and 9 bases from J; junction bases left unmatched: 6. This CDR3 region has 14 residues. Germline V lookup: CDR1 MNHNS, CDR2 SASEGT.

The V gene is TRBV28, the J gene TRBJ2-7; 8 bases align to TRBD1. Germline CDR1 and CDR2: MDHEN and SYDVKM. The junction had 9 bases not matched to a gene; V was cut back by 7 bases and J by 4 bases. CDR3 size: 14 residues. The CDR3: CASTTGGKVYEQYF. The CDR3 DNA reads as TGTGCCAGCACTACAGGGGGGAAGGTTTACGAGCAGTACTTC. The whole variable domain, remainder taken from reference TRBV28 and TRBJ2-7, is DVKVTQSSRYLVKRTGEKVFLECVQDMDHENMFWYRQDPGLGLRLIYFSYDVKMKEKGDIPEGYSVSREKKERFSLILESASTNQTSMYLCASTTGGKVYEQYFGPGTRLTVT.

At least ten counts were recorded for this clone. V gene TRBV28 combines with J gene TRBJ2-7; D may be TRBD2 (6 bases). The CDR3 spans 15 residues. Germline V gene lookup returns CDR1 MDHEN and CDR2 SYDVKM. V lost 1 base to trimming and J lost 5 bases, with 15 bases between them. The CDR3 bases are TGTGCCAGCAGTTTATTGTTCGGCGGGACCCACGAGCAGTACTTC. Translating it yields CASSLLFGGTHEQYF.

In this sample, this clone turned up many times. V is TRBV28 and J is TRBJ2-7; a weak D match, TRBD2 (6 bases). This CDR3 contains 15 residues. V was shortened by 3 bases and J by 0 bases, with 12 bases between the two germline ends. Germline lookup yields CDR1 MDHEN and CDR2 SYDVKM. The CDR3 bases are TGTGCCAGCAGTTTTTGGGGAGGCAGCTCCTACGAGCAGTACTTC. This sequence encodes CASSFWGGSSYEQYF.

This clone was picked up a small number of times. The J gene is TRBJ2-1, the V gene TRBV27; no reliable D call. The germline V and J ends were trimmed by 2 bases and 8 bases, with 13 bases remaining between them. Germline V gene sequence: CDR1 MNHEY, CDR2 SMNVEV (reference sequence). The CDR3 extends over 14 amino acids. DNA for the CDR3: TGTGCCAGCAGTTTAGCTGGAGTGGTCGATGAGCAGTTCTTC. Its translation is CASSLAGVVDEQFF.

Ten or more counts support this clone. The chain links TRBV3-1 to TRBJ2-7; 7 nucleotides line up with TRBD1. V lost 2 bases, J lost 0 bases, and 4 bases stayed unmatched. The CDR3 is 15 residues long. Germline CDR1 and CDR2: LGHDT and YNNKEL (reference sequence). DNA for the CDR3: TGTGCCAGCAGCCAACCGACAGGGAGCTCCTACGAGCAGTACTTC. Amino acid sequence: CASSQPTGSSYEQYF.

As for this clone: A junction end diverges from the germline sequence, so it may reflect a read error. The chain joins TRBV7-2 to TRBJ1-1; the D is unclear. CDR3 length: 13 amino acids. In germline, CDR1 is SGHTA, CDR2 FQGNSA. The CDR3 loop reads CVSSFSANSEAFF. The DNA of the CDR3 is TGTGTCAGCAGCTTCTCAGCGAACTCTGAAGCTTTCTTT. The whole variable domain, remainder taken from reference TRBV7-2 and TRBJ1-1, is GAGVSQSPSNKVTEKGKDVELRCDPISGHTALYWYRQSLGQGLEFLIYFQGNSAPDKSGLPSDRFSAERTGGSVSTLTIQRTQQEDSAVYLCVSSFSANSEAFFGQGTRLTVV.